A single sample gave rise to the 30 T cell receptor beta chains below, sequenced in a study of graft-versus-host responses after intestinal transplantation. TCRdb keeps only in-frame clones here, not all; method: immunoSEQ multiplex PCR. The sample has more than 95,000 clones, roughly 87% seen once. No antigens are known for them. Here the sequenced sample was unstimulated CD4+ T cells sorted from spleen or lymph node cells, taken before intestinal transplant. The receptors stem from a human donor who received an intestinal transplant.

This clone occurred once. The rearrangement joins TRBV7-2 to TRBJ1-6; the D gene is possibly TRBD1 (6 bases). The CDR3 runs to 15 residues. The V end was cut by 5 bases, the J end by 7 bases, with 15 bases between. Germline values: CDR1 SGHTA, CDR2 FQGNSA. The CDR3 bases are TGTGCCAGCAGCCCCCGACAGGTAGTGAATTCACCCCTCCACTTT. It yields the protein CASSPRQVVNSPLHF.

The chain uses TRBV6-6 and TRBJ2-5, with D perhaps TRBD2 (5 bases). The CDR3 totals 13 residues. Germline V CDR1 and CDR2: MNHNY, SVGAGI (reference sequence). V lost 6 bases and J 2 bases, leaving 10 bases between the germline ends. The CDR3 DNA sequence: TGTGCCAGCAGAGAGGGCCTACAAGAGACCCAGTACTTC. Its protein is CASREGLQETQYF.

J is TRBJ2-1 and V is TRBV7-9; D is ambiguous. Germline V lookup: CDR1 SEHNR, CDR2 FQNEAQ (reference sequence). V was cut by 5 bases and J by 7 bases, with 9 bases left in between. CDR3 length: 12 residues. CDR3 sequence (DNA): TGTGCCAGCAGCCTAAATTTGAATGAGCAGTTCTTC. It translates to CASSLNLNEQFF.

The DNA of the CDR3 is TGTGCCAGTAGTAGAGCCGGGATTGAAGCTTTCTTT. It encodes CASSRAGIEAFF. The gene calls are TRBV19 and TRBJ1-1; no firm D call. The V gene's germline CDR1 is LNHDA and CDR2 SQIVND (reference sequence). The CDR3 runs to 12 residues. Trimming pared 4 bases from V and 7 bases from J, leaving 10 bases between.

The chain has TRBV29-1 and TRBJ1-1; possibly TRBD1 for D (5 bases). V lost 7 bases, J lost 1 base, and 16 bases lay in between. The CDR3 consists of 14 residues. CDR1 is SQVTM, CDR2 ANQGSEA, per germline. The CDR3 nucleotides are TGCAGCGCAGGACAATCGAGAGGGAACACTGAAGCTTTCTTT. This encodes CSAGQSRGNTEAFF.

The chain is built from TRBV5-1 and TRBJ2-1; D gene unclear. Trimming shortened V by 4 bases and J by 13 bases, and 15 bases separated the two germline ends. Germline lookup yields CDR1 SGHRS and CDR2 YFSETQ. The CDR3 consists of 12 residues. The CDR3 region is CASSRNQETQFF. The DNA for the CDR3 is TGCGCCAGCAGCCGCAACCAAGAGACCCAGTTCTTC.

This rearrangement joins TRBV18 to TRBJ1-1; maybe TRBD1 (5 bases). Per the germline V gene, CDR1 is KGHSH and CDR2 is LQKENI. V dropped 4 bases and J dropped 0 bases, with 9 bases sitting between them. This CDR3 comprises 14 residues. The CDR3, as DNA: TGTGCCAGCTCACTCGGGGGGGTGAACACTGAAGCTTTCTTT. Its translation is CASSLGGVNTEAFF.

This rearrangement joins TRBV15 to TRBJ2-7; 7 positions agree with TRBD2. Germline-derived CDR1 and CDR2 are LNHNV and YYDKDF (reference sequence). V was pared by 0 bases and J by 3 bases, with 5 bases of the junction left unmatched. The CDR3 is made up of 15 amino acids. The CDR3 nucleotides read TGTGCCACCAGCAGAGATTTGACTAGCCACTACGAGCAGTACTTC. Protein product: CATSRDLTSHYEQYF.

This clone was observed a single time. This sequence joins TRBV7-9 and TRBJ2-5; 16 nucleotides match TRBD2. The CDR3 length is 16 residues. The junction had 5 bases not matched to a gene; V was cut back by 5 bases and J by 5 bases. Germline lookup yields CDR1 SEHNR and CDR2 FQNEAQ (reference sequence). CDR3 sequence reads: CASSGTSGGASETQYF. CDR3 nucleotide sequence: TGTGCCAGCAGCGGGACTAGCGGGGGGGCGTCGGAGACCCAGTACTTC.

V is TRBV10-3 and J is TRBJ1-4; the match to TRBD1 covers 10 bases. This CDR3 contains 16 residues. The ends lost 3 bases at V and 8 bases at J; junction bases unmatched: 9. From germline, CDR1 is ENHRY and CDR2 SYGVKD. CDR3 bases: TGTGCCATCAGTGATCCCCGGACAGGGGGGGTAGAAAAACTGTTTTTT. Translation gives CAISDPRTGGVEKLFF.

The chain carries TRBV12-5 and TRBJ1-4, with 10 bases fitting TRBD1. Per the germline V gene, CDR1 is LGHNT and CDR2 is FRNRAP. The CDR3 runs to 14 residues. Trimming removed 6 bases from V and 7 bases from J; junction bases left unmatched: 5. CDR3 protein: CASGSDRGGEKLFF. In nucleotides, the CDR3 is TGTGCTAGTGGCTCGGACAGGGGGGGTGAAAAACTGTTTTTT.

The CDR3 nucleotides read TGCGCCAGCATCTCTGAGGGACTAGCGCCTTACAATGAGCAGTTCTTC. Its translation: CASISEGLAPYNEQFF. J is TRBJ2-1 and V is TRBV4-1, with 10 nucleotides matching TRBD2. Germline trimming cut 7 bases from V and 4 bases from J; bases unmatched to any gene: 10. This CDR3 region has 16 residues. CDR1 and CDR2 (germline): MGHRA, YSYEKL.

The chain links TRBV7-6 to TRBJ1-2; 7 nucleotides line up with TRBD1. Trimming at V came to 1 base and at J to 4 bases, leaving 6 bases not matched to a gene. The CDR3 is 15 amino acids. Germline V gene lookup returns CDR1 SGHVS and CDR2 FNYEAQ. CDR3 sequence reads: CASSLGQGIRYGYTF. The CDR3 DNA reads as TGTGCCAGCAGCTTAGGACAGGGTATACGCTATGGCTACACCTTC.

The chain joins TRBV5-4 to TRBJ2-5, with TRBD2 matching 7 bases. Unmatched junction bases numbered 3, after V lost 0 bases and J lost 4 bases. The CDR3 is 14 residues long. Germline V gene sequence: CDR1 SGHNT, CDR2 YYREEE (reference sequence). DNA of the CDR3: TGTGCCAGCAGCTTGGAGGGCGGGGGAGAGACCCAGTACTTC. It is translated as CASSLEGGGETQYF.

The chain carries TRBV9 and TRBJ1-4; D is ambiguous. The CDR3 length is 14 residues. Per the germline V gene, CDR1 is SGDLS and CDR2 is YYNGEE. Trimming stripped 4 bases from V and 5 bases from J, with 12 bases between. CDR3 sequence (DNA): TGTGCCAGCAGCACACACCCTGGGAATGAAAAACTGTTTTTT. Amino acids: CASSTHPGNEKLFF.

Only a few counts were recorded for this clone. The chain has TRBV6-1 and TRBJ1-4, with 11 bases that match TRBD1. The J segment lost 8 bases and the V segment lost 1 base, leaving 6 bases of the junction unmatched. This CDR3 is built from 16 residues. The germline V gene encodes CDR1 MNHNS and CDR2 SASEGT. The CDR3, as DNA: TGTGCCAGCAGTGAAGGGACAGGGGGCGTACGAGAAAAACTGTTTTTT. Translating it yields CASSEGTGGVREKLFF.

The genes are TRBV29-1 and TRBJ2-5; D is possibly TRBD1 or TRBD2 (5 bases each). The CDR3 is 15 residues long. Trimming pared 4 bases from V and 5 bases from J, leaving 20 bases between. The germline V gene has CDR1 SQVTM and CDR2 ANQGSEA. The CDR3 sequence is CSVGRTQIPGETQYF. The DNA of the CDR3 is TGCAGCGTTGGTAGGACACAAATCCCGGGGGAGACCCAGTACTTC.

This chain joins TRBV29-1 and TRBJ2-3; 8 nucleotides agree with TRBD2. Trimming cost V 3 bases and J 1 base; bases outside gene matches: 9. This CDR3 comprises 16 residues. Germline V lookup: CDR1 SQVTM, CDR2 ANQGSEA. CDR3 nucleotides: TGCAGCGTTGATACCCGGAGGGGACTAGGCACAGATACGCAGTATTTT. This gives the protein CSVDTRRGLGTDTQYF.

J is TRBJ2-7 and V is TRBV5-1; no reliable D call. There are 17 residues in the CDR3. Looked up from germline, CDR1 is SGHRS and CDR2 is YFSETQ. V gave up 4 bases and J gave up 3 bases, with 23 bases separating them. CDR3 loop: CASSPWTSVLDLYEQYF. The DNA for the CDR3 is TGCGCCAGCAGCCCGTGGACGAGCGTACTGGATCTCTACGAGCAGTACTTC.

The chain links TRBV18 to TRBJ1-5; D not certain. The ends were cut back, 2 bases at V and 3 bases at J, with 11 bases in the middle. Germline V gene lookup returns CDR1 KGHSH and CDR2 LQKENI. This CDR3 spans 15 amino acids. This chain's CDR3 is CASSPGRQPNQPQHF. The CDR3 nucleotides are TGTGCCAGCTCACCAGGGAGGCAGCCCAATCAGCCCCAGCATTTT.

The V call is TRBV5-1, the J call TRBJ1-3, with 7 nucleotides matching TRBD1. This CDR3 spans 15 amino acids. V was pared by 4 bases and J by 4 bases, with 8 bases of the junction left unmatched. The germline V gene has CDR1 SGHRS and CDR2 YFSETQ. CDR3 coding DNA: TGCGCCAGCAGCCGGACAGGCGAGAGGGGAAACACCATATATTTT. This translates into CASSRTGERGNTIYF.

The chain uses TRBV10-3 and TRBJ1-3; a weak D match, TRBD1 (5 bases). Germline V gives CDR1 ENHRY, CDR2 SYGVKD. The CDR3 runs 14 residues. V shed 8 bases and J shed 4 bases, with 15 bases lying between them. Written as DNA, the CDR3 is TGTGCCATCGGTGCTCCAGGGAGGGGAAACACCATATATTTT. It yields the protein CAIGAPGRGNTIYF.

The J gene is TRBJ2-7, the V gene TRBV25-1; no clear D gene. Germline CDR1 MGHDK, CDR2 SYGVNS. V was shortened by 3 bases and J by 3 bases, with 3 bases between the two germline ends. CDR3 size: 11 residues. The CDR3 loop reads CASSDHYEQYF. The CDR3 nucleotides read TGTGCCAGCAGTGATCACTACGAGCAGTACTTC.

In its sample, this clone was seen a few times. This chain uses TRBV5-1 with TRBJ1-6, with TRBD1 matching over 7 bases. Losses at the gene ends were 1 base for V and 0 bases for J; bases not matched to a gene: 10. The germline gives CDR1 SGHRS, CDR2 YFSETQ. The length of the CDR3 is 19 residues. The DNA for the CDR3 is TGCGCCAGCAGCTTGAGGTCCCAGGGGGTTCCCTCCTATAATTCACCCCTCCACTTT. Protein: CASSLRSQGVPSYNSPLHF.

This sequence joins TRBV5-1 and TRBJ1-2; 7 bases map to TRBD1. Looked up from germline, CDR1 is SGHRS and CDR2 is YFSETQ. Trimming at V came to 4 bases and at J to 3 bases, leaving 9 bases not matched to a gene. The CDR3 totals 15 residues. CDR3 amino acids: CASSPRQGPYYGYTF. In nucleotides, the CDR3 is TGCGCCAGCAGCCCAAGACAGGGTCCCTACTATGGCTACACCTTC.

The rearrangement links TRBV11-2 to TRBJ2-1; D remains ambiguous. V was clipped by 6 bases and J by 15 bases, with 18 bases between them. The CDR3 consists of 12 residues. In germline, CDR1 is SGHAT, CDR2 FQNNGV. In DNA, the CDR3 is TGTGCCAGCAGACTCCGGACGGCGACCATGTTCTTC. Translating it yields CASRLRTATMFF. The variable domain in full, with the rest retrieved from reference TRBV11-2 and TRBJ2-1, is EAGVAQSPRYKIIEKRQSVAFWCNPISGHATLYWYQQILGQGPKLLIQFQNNGVVDDSQLPKDRFSAERLKGVDSTLKIQPAKLEDSAVYLCASRLRTATMFFGPGTRLTVL.

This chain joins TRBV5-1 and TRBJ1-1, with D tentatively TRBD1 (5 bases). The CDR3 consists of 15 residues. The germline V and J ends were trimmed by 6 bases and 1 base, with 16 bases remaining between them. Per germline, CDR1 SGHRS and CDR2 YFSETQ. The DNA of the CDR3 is TGCGCCAGCACCCCCCTGGGACCGAGGAACACTGAAGCTTTCTTT. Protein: CASTPLGPRNTEAFF.

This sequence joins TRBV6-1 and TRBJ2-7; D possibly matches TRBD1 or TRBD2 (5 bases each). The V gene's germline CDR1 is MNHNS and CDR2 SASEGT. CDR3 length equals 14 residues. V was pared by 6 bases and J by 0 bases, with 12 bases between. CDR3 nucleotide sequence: TGTGCCAGCAGGGGGACCCTGAGCTCCTACGAGCAGTACTTC. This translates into CASRGTLSSYEQYF.

The CDR3 loop reads CASSEALRAGAFF. As DNA, the CDR3 is TGTGCCAGCAGTGAAGCGCTTCGCGCGGGAGCTTTCTTT. V gene TRBV2 combines with J gene TRBJ1-1; D remains unclear. CDR1 SNHLY and CDR2 FYNNEI come from the germline V gene. The V gene lost 0 bases and the J gene lost 10 bases, with 12 bases spanning the gap. This CDR3 region has 13 residues.

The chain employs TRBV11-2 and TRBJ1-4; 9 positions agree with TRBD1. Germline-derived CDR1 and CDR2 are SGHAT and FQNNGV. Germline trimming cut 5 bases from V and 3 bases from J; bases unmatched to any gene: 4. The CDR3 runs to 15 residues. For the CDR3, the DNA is TGTGCCAGCAGCCCCGGGACAGGGCCTAATGAAAAACTGTTTTTT. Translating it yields CASSPGTGPNEKLFF. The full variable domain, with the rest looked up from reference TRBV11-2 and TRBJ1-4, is EAGVAQSPRYKIIEKRQSVAFWCNPISGHATLYWYQQILGQGPKLLIQFQNNGVVDDSQLPKDRFSAERLKGVDSTLKIQPAKLEDSAVYLCASSPGTGPNEKLFFGSGTQLSVL.